This T cell receptor beta chain is drawn from a study of blood T cell repertoires in COVID-19. Study at large: Sites in the United States, Italy and Spain provided acute and convalescent COVID-19 samples.

In the original processing: Amplification of reference gene primers provided the estimated nucleated cell counts. Profiling relied on immunoSEQ multiplex PCR, and the TCRdb table lists in-frame clones only, not all of them. V and J calls plus clone size are reproduced from that table; the DNA served to infer D and trimming. The sample contains about 95,000 clones, roughly four fifths of which appear only once. CDR1 and CDR2 from the germline V gene are LNHDA and SQIVND (reference sequence). CDR3 size: 15 residues. V was cut by 4 bases and J by 2 bases, with 14 bases left in between. This sequence originates from a human donor in a cohort sampled during active COVID-19. Material: peripheral blood. The chain uses TRBV19 and TRBJ1-2; weak D call: TRBD1 (5 bases). The CDR3, as DNA: TGTGCCAGTAGTACTTTCGGGACTTACAACTATGGCTACACCTTC. This encodes CASSTFGTYNYGYTF.